This T cell receptor (beta chain) was found in a study of T-cell reconstitution after alpha-beta-depleted transplantation in children. This clonotype was counted only a few times. TCRbeta library construction was performed incorporating unique molecular identifiers. One entry per CDR3 protein, called by TCRdb with MiXCR from the PCR reads. The sample has around 370,000 distinct CDR3 sequences, about a sixth seen once. The germline CDR1 and CDR2 sequences are SGHRS and YFSETQ. The CDR3 covers 13 residues. J lost 11 bases, V lost 4 bases, and 10 bases had no gene match. V gene TRBV5-1 combines with J gene TRBJ2-7, with 9 bases fitting TRBD2. Here the sequenced sample was PBMCs, mostly from graft donor cells, taken 360 days after TCRalphabeta/CD19-depleted stem cell transplant. This TCR derives from a male patient between 2 and 15 years old who had a stem cell transplant for acute lymphoblastic leukemia, so the T cells may come from the graft donor. CDR3 loop: CASSQGRREGKYF. DNA of the CDR3: TGCGCCAGCAGCCAGGGTCGGCGGGAGGGCAAGTACTTC. Supplemented by reference TRBV5-1 and TRBJ2-7, the full variable domain reads KAGVTQTPRYLIKTRGQQVTLSCSPISGHRSVSWYQQTPGQGLQFLFEYFSETQRNKGNFPGRFSGRQFSNSRSEMNVSTLELGDSALYLCASSQGRREGKYFGPGTRLTVT.